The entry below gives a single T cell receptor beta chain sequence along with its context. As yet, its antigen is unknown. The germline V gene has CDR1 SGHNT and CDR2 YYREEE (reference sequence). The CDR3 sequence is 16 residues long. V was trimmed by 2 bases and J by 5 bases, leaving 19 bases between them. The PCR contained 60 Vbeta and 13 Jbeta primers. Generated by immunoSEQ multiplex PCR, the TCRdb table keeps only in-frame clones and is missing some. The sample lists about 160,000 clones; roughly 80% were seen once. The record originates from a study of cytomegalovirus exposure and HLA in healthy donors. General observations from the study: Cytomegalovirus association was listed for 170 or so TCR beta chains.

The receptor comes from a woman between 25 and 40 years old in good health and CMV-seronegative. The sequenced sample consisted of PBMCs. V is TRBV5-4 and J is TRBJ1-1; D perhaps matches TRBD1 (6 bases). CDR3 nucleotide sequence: TGTGCCAGCAGCTTAGGGTTCGGGGGGCTTGGAACTGAAGCTTTCTTT. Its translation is CASSLGFGGLGTEAFF.